Sequencing of this T cell receptor beta chain was carried out in a study of cytomegalovirus exposure and HLA in healthy donors. Study findings and constraints: Most observed TCR sequences were rare, whereas some public TCRs were detected in many donors.

PCR involved 60 Vbeta and 13 Jbeta primers. Only in-frame clones appear in the TCRdb table, and some are missing; sequencing was by immunoSEQ multiplex PCR. The profile shows some 250,000 clones, about 80% of them singletons. This clone was counted between two and nine times. What it binds is unknown. Germline loops: CDR1 SGHDT, CDR2 YYEEEE. V was cut by 2 bases and J by 6 bases, with 5 bases left in between. The CDR3 runs 12 residues. The specimen was PBMCs. The TCR originated in a woman aged 55-70 years in good health and CMV-seropositive. This chain joins TRBV5-6 and TRBJ1-4, with unresolved D. CDR3 sequence: CASSFLHEKLFF. The CDR3 region has the DNA TGTGCCAGCAGCTTCCTCCATGAAAAACTGTTTTTT.